This is a list of T cell receptor beta chains from one sample in a study of T-cell reconstitution after alpha-beta-depleted transplantation in children. TCRdb re-derived calls from the PCR reads in MiXCR, one entry per CDR3 protein. This sample has 84,000 or so distinct CDR3 sequences, with roughly 16% found just once. Sequences were derived from PBMCs, mostly from graft donor cells, sampled 180 days after TCRalphabeta/CD19-depleted stem cell transplant. Receptors originate from a male patient between 2 and 15 years old who had a stem cell transplant for acute lymphoblastic leukemia, so the T cells may come from the graft donor. The CDR3 runs from the conserved cysteine through the conserved F or W. D genes are given only for firm matches. Size is omitted from some rows. Given values are once, few, many or a class for expanded clones.

J gene	clone size	D gene	V gene	CDR3 protein	CDR3 DNA
TRBJ2-2	many	-	TRBV2	CASSGDGGELFF	TGTGCCAGCAGTGGGGACGGCGGGGAGCTGTTTTTT
TRBJ2-7	-	-	TRBV5-1	CASWTQQYVKQYF	TGCGCCTCTTGGACTCAGCAATATGTCAAGCAGTACTTC
TRBJ2-1	few	TRBD2	TRBV4-3	CASSQREGGGNEQFF	TGCGCCAGCAGCCAACGGGAGGGGGGGGGCAATGAGCAGTTCTTC
TRBJ2-7	-	-	TRBV7-9	CASSLSPYEQYF	TGTGCCAGCAGCTTATCCCCCTACGAGCAGTACTTC
TRBJ2-2	few	-	TRBV10-3	CATESRGGTGELFF	TGTGCCACCGAGAGCAGGGGAGGCACCGGGGAGCTGTTTTTT
TRBJ2-7	once	-	TRBV7-8	CASSLGGDSYEQYF	TGTGCCAGCAGCTTAGGGGGTGACTCCTACGAGCAGTACTTC
TRBJ2-2	-	-	TRBV27	CASSWLSTGELFF	TGTGCCAGCAGTTGGCTTTCCACCGGGGAGCTGTTTTTT
TRBJ2-6	-	-	TRBV7-9	CASSFGQAGANVLTF	TGTGCCAGCAGCTTCGGGCAGGCTGGGGCCAACGTCCTGACTTTC
TRBJ1-3	many	-	TRBV10-2	CASSETLSSLSGNTIYF	TGCGCCAGCAGTGAGACGTTAAGCAGTCTCTCTGGAAACACCATATATTTT
TRBJ1-5	-	-	TRBV27	CASSLSGARVGNQPQHF	TGTGCCAGCAGTTTATCCGGGGCGAGGGTAGGGAATCAGCCCCAGCATTTT
TRBJ2-3	-	-	TRBV5-1	CASSVGSQQDTQYF	TGCGCCAGCAGCGTCGGGAGTCAACAAGATACGCAGTATTTT
TRBJ2-1	many	TRBD2	TRBV7-8	CASSLFQSSGSYNEQFF	TGTGCCAGCAGCTTATTCCAAAGTAGCGGGAGTTACAATGAGCAGTTCTTC
TRBJ2-1	few	TRBD2	TRBV12-3/TRBV12-4	CASSFSPLGLAGRMVGNEQFF	TGTGCCAGCAGTTTCAGCCCCCTCGGGCTAGCGGGGAGAATGGTAGGCAATGAGCAGTTCTTC
TRBJ2-2	many	-	TRBV7-2	CASSLGGSNTGELFF	TGTGCCAGCAGCTTAGGTGGCAGCAACACCGGGGAGCTGTTTTTT
TRBJ1-1	-	-	TRBV27	CASTTLGQNTEAFF	TGTGCCAGCACGACCTTGGGCCAGAACACTGAAGCTTTCTTT
TRBJ1-3	few	-	TRBV12-3/TRBV12-4	CASSLSQGPSSGNTIYF	TGTGCCAGCAGTTTGAGCCAAGGACCTAGCTCTGGAAACACCATATATTTT
TRBJ2-5	-	-	TRBV7-2	CASSSESRGAETQYF	TGTGCCAGCAGCTCCGAAAGCCGGGGGGCCGAGACCCAGTACTTC
TRBJ2-1	-	-	TRBV5-1	CATRDGDNEQFF	TGCGCCACCCGGGACGGCGACAATGAGCAGTTCTTC
TRBJ2-1	few	-	TRBV29-1	CSVPRYGRGGALGEQFF	TGCAGCGTCCCCCGATATGGTCGAGGGGGGGCGCTAGGTGAGCAGTTCTTC
TRBJ2-2	few	-	TRBV10-3	CAIRRGNTGELFF	TGTGCCATCCGGCGGGGAAACACCGGGGAGCTGTTTTTT
TRBJ1-2	-	TRBD1	TRBV12-3/TRBV12-4	CASSASGQGAYGYTF	TGTGCCAGCAGCGCCTCGGGACAGGGGGCCTATGGCTACACCTTC
TRBJ2-5	few	TRBD2	TRBV29-1	CSVGLAGGRETQYF	TGCAGCGTGGGACTAGCGGGGGGAAGGGAGACCCAGTACTTC
TRBJ2-4	-	TRBD1	TRBV20-1	CSAPIGQGREIAKNIQYF	TGCAGTGCTCCAATAGGACAGGGCAGGGAGATAGCCAAAAACATTCAGTACTTC
TRBJ1-1	-	-	TRBV18	CASSLGGAGEAFF	TGTGCCAGCTCACTCGGGGGCGCGGGTGAAGCTTTCTTT
TRBJ2-3	-	-	TRBV27	CASSLLSGATQYF	TGTGCCAGCAGTTTATTATCGGGGGCTACGCAGTATTTT
TRBJ2-5	few	-	TRBV3-1	CASSQGSGKETQYF	TGTGCCAGCAGCCAAGGTTCGGGCAAAGAGACCCAGTACTTC
TRBJ1-5	few	-	TRBV7-2	CASSLASGDSNQPQHF	TGTGCCAGCAGCTTAGCGTCAGGGGATAGCAATCAGCCCCAGCATTTT
TRBJ2-5	-	TRBD1	TRBV7-9	CASSLADRGRRETQYF	TGTGCCAGCAGCTTAGCAGACAGGGGGCGTCGAGAGACCCAGTACTTC
TRBJ1-1	-	-	TRBV7-9	CASSLDLLGAFF	TGTGCCAGCAGCTTAGATCTCCTGGGGGCTTTCTTT
TRBJ2-7	-	TRBD1	TRBV6-2/TRBV6-3	CASGTGLFGLNEQYF	TGTGCCAGCGGGACAGGGCTGTTCGGACTCAACGAGCAGTACTTC
TRBJ2-6	many	TRBD1	TRBV7-6	CASSLGFGDRGKGPGANVLTF	TGTGCCAGCAGCTTAGGTTTCGGGGACAGGGGAAAGGGTCCTGGGGCCAACGTCCTGACTTTC
TRBJ2-2	-	-	TRBV11-3	CASSLTDGTGELFF	TGTGCCAGCAGCTTAACCGACGGGACCGGGGAGCTGTTTTTT
TRBJ1-2	-	-	TRBV29-1	CSVGGEDYGYTF	TGCAGCGTTGGAGGAGAGGACTATGGCTACACCTTC
TRBJ1-3	-	-	TRBV3-1	CASSLGEGTIYF	TGTGCCAGCAGCCTTGGGGAGGGGACCATATATTTT
TRBJ1-5	few	-	TRBV20-1	CSAGGPRGAQHF	TGCAGTGCCGGGGGTCCCCGTGGGGCCCAGCATTTT
TRBJ2-7	many	TRBD2	TRBV27	CASSLRGRDRDEQYF	TGTGCCAGCAGTTTACGGGGGAGGGACCGGGACGAGCAGTACTTC
TRBJ2-2	-	-	TRBV6-2/TRBV6-3	CASRKIVGDPRINTGELFF	TGTGCCAGCAGAAAAATTGTGGGGGACCCTAGGATCAACACCGGGGAGCTGTTTTTT
TRBJ2-3	few	TRBD1	TRBV6-2/TRBV6-3	CASSSRTTGTGVADTQYF	TGTGCCAGCAGTTCGAGAACAACCGGGACAGGGGTTGCAGATACGCAGTATTTT
TRBJ2-2	-	-	TRBV6-5	CASSYRSPTGELFF	TGTGCCAGCAGTTACAGGTCCCCCACCGGGGAGCTGTTTTTT
TRBJ2-7	-	-	TRBV7-9	CASSLGPGTFSRDF	TGTGCCAGCAGCCTAGGACCCGGGACGTTTAGCAGGGACTTC
TRBJ2-5	few	-	TRBV28	CASASHGEETQYF	TGTGCCAGCGCCTCCCACGGGGAAGAGACCCAGTACTTC
TRBJ2-7	-	-	TRBV20-1	CSAVPQVYEQYF	TGCAGTGCTGTTCCACAGGTCTACGAGCAGTACTTC
TRBJ2-7	many	-	TRBV6-1	CASSQRTSAEQYF	TGTGCCAGCAGCCAAAGAACATCGGCCGAGCAGTACTTC
TRBJ1-2	few	-	TRBV20-1	CSARDPQGRGYTF	TGCAGTGCTAGAGACCCACAGGGTAGGGGCTACACCTTC
TRBJ1-2	-	-	TRBV5-5	CASSPGEVPYTF	TGTGCCAGCAGCCCCGGAGAGGTCCCCTACACCTTC
TRBJ1-5	-	-	TRBV6-1	CASSEQGNQPQHF	TGTGCCAGCAGTGAACAAGGGAATCAGCCCCAGCATTTT
TRBJ1-5	-	-	TRBV20-1	CSAPRGSNQPQHF	TGCAGTGCGCCCAGGGGTAGCAATCAGCCCCAGCATTTT
TRBJ1-1	-	TRBD1	TRBV7-9	CASLSRDRRTEAFF	TGTGCCAGCCTTTCCCGGGACAGAAGAACTGAAGCTTTCTTT
TRBJ2-4	many	-	TRBV20-1	CSAAHTEAKNIQYF	TGCAGTGCTGCCCACACAGAAGCCAAAAACATTCAGTACTTC
TRBJ1-5	few	TRBD1	TRBV20-1	CSATRQGINQPQHF	TGCAGTGCTACCCGACAGGGTATCAATCAGCCCCAGCATTTT
TRBJ1-5	-	-	TRBV20-1	CSQREGGGDQPQHF	TGCAGTCAGAGAGAAGGGGGGGGCGATCAGCCCCAGCATTTT
TRBJ1-1	-	-	TRBV5-1	CASSLEVNPEAFF	TGCGCCAGCAGCTTAGAAGTAAACCCTGAAGCTTTCTTT
TRBJ1-6	-	-	TRBV6-5	CASSYLTVNNSPLHF	TGTGCCAGCAGTTATTTGACAGTAAATAATTCACCCCTCCACTTT